This passage covers 24 T cell receptor beta chains from one sample sequenced in a study of blood T cell repertoires in COVID-19. Profiled with immunoSEQ multiplex PCR; TCRdb holds only in-frame clones, not every one. Of around 60,000 clones listed, about 83% are singletons. The sample taken for sequencing was peripheral blood. These receptors were collected from a man aged 45-65 years with COVID-19, enrolled during active disease.

The chain links TRBV5-1 to TRBJ2-7; 10 nucleotides match TRBD2. V shed 0 bases, J shed 2 bases, and the junction held 5 bases outside the gene matches. Germline lookup yields CDR1 SGHRS and CDR2 YFSETQ. CDR3 length equals 16 residues. The CDR3 DNA reads TGCGCCAGCAGCTTGGCCAGAGCGGGAGGGCCCTACGAGCAGTACTTC. Encoded protein: CASSLARAGGPYEQYF.

The chain carries TRBV5-5 and TRBJ2-7, with 9 bases matching TRBD2. V trimming: 4 bases; J trimming: 2 bases; junction bases outside the gene matches: 7. The CDR3 loop spans 15 amino acids. Germline V lookup: CDR1 SGHKS, CDR2 YYEKEE (reference sequence). CDR3 sequence: CASSPTSGSTYEQYF. The CDR3 DNA follows: TGTGCCAGCAGCCCGACTAGCGGCAGTACCTACGAGCAGTACTTC. Looking up the rest from reference TRBV5-5 and TRBJ2-7 gives the full variable domain: DAGVTQSPTHLIKTRGQQVTLRCSPISGHKSVSWYQQVLGQGPQFIFQYYEKEERGRGNFPDRFSARQFPNYSSELNVNALLLGDSALYLCASSPTSGSTYEQYFGPGTRLTVT.

V usage is TRBV30 and J usage is TRBJ1-2; 9 bases map to TRBD1. Losses at the gene ends were 3 bases for V and 5 bases for J; bases not matched to a gene: 13. The CDR3 is 16 amino acids. The germline CDR1 and CDR2 sequences are GTSNPN and SVGIG (reference sequence). The chain's CDR3 is CAWRGTGGQGIYGYTF. In DNA, the CDR3 is TGTGCCTGGAGAGGTACAGGGGGCCAGGGGATATATGGCTACACCTTC.

This clone has just a few counts. J is TRBJ2-7 and V is TRBV2, with a tentative D call TRBD2 (7 bases). This CDR3 has 13 residues. Trimming shortened V by 8 bases and J by 3 bases, and 14 bases separated the two germline ends. Looked up from germline, CDR1 is SNHLY and CDR2 is FYNNEI. DNA for the CDR3: TGTGCCAGCGGGGGGGCCCTGGGCTACGAGCAGTACTTC. Its translation is CASGGALGYEQYF. The variable domain in full, with the rest retrieved from reference TRBV2 and TRBJ2-7, is EPEVTQTPSHQVTQMGQEVILRCVPISNHLYFYWYRQILGQKVEFLVSFYNNEISEKSEIFDDQFSVERPDGSNFTLKIRSTKLEDSAMYFCASGGALGYEQYFGPGTRLTVT.

J is TRBJ2-1 and V is TRBV9, with 9 bases fitting TRBD2. CDR3 length: 18 amino acids. Per the germline V gene, CDR1 is SGDLS and CDR2 is YYNGEE. The junction had 14 bases not matched to a gene; V was cut back by 0 bases and J by 7 bases. The DNA of the CDR3 is TGTGCCAGCAGCGTAGGAGGGGGATGGCGGGAGGGCCTGAATGAGCAGTTCTTC. Translated, it gives CASSVGGGWREGLNEQFF.

The chain employs TRBV5-1 and TRBJ1-3; D unclear. Germline CDR1 reads SGHRS; CDR2 reads YFSETQ. The CDR3 runs to 17 residues. The germline V and J ends were trimmed by 4 bases and 8 bases, with 25 bases remaining between them. The chain's CDR3 is CASSPTTGPREGDTIYF. The CDR3, as DNA: TGCGCCAGCAGCCCCACGACCGGGCCGCGGGAGGGAGACACCATATATTTT.

The rearrangement uses TRBV19 and TRBJ2-1, with TRBD2 matching 16 bases. CDR1 is LNHDA, CDR2 SQIVND, per germline (reference sequence). Unmatched junction bases numbered 16, after V lost 5 bases and J lost 6 bases. The CDR3 runs to 20 residues. The CDR3 bases are TGTGCCAGTAGTTCCTCCCCGGGACTAGCGGGAGGGATAGGAAGCAATGAGCAGTTCTTC. Encoded protein: CASSSSPGLAGGIGSNEQFF.

The chain recombines TRBV11-2 with TRBJ2-3; D is uncertain. The germline V and J ends were trimmed by 3 bases and 2 bases, with 15 bases remaining between them. CDR1 and CDR2 from the germline V gene are SGHAT and FQNNGV. This CDR3 is 16 amino acids long. CDR3 residues: CASSLSVGSPTDTQYF. The DNA of the CDR3 is TGTGCCAGCAGCTTGTCCGTGGGCAGCCCCACAGATACGCAGTATTTT.

The rearrangement links TRBV15 to TRBJ1-1, with 9 nucleotides matching TRBD1. The J segment lost 3 bases and the V segment lost 8 bases, leaving 4 bases of the junction unmatched. The length of the CDR3 is 13 residues. Germline V gives CDR1 LNHNV, CDR2 YYDKDF (reference sequence). The CDR3 bases are TGTGCCACCGGGGGACAGGGAGACACTGAAGCTTTCTTT. Translation gives CATGGQGDTEAFF.

This chain joins TRBV3-1 (or the pseudogene TRBV3-2) and TRBJ1-6, with no clear D. V was pared by 4 bases and J by 7 bases, with 14 bases between. This CDR3 region has 15 residues. Looked up from germline, CDR1 is LGHDT and CDR2 is YNNKEL (reference sequence). CDR3 bases: TGTGCCAGCAGCCTCCTAACCCCCGAGAATTCACCCCTCCACTTT. It yields the protein CASSLLTPENSPLHF.

This rearrangement joins TRBV18 to TRBJ1-1; D ambiguous. V was cut by 4 bases and J by 1 base, with 10 bases left in between. This CDR3 has 14 amino acids. Germline-derived CDR1 and CDR2 are KGHSH and LQKENI. The CDR3 DNA reads as TGTGCCAGCTCACAGCTAAACTCGAACACTGAAGCTTTCTTT. Translation gives CASSQLNSNTEAFF.

This chain connects TRBV7-2 to TRBJ1-2; maybe TRBD1 (6 bases). Trimming stripped 0 bases from V and 3 bases from J, with 14 bases between. CDR3 size: 16 residues. The germline V gene has CDR1 SGHTA and CDR2 FQGNSA. CDR3 residues: CASSLARTVPDYGYTF. In DNA form, the CDR3 reads TGTGCCAGCAGCTTAGCAAGGACAGTCCCTGACTATGGCTACACCTTC.

The sample holds one count of this clone. This CDR3 is CASSQETGPRTDTQYF. The CDR3 DNA sequence: TGTGCCAGCAGCCAAGAGACAGGGCCTCGCACAGATACGCAGTATTTT. J is TRBJ2-3 and V is TRBV4-2, with TRBD1 matching 7 bases. The CDR3 has 16 residues. Germline V gene sequence: CDR1 LGHNA, CDR2 YNFKEQ. The ends lost 0 bases at V and 1 base at J; junction bases unmatched: 4.

The CDR3 coding sequence is TGCGCCAGCAGCTTGGGGGCGGGGAATGAGCAGTTCTTC. This encodes CASSLGAGNEQFF. V usage is TRBV5-1 and J usage is TRBJ2-1; possible D gene TRBD2, 6 bases. CDR1 SGHRS and CDR2 YFSETQ come from the germline V gene. V dropped 0 bases and J dropped 7 bases, with 8 bases sitting between them. The CDR3 totals 13 residues.

The V gene is TRBV7-9, the J gene TRBJ1-2; 7 bases map to TRBD1. The CDR3 consists of 14 residues. Germline V gene lookup returns CDR1 SEHNR and CDR2 FQNEAQ (reference sequence). V was clipped by 2 bases and J by 5 bases; unmatched bases: 5. CDR3: CASSLSTGEYGYTF. DNA of the CDR3: TGTGCCAGCAGCTTATCCACAGGGGAATATGGCTACACCTTC.

CDR3 sequence reads: CASSDRGLPSPLHF. DNA for the CDR3: TGTGCCAGCAGTGACAGGGGGCTTCCGTCACCCCTCCACTTT. The genes are TRBV27 and TRBJ1-6; 10 bases align to TRBD1. CDR3 length: 14 amino acids. With 5 bases clipped from V and 10 bases from J, the junction kept 5 bases outside the gene matches. Germline CDR1 reads MNHEY; CDR2 reads SMNVEV (reference sequence).

This clone was counted only a few times. The DNA for the CDR3 is TGCAGCGTTGAACAGCGAAACATTCAGTACTTC. This gives the protein CSVEQRNIQYF. The chain uses TRBV29-1 and TRBJ2-4; D is unclear. The germline V and J ends were trimmed by 2 bases and 6 bases, with 5 bases remaining between them. The V gene's germline CDR1 is SQVTM and CDR2 ANQGSEA. The CDR3 contains 11 residues. Together with reference TRBV29-1 and TRBJ2-4, the CDR3 gives the full variable domain: SAVISQKPSRDICQRGTSLTIQCQVDSQVTMMFWYRQQPGQSLTLIATANQGSEATYESGFVIDKFPISRPNLTFSTLTVSNMSPEDSSIYLCSVEQRNIQYFGAGTRLSVL.

The chain recombines TRBV4-3 with TRBJ2-1, with 12 nucleotides matching TRBD2. Unmatched junction bases numbered 4, after V lost 0 bases and J lost 7 bases. This CDR3 has 16 residues. Germline loops: CDR1 LGHNA, CDR2 YSLEER. CDR3 DNA sequence: TGCGCCAGCAGCCAAGACGTGGGACTAGCGGGTAATGAGCAGTTCTTC. This encodes CASSQDVGLAGNEQFF.

The chain employs TRBV7-2 and TRBJ1-3; D is uncertain. Germline-derived CDR1 and CDR2 are SGHTA and FQGNSA. The CDR3 covers 13 residues. Trimming left V 5 bases short and J 3 bases short, with 8 bases between. CDR3 amino acids: CASSRRLGNTIYF. The DNA of the CDR3 is TGTGCCAGCAGCCGACGACTTGGAAACACCATATATTTT.

This clone was counted once. V is TRBV19 and J is TRBJ2-1, with unresolved D. Trimming took off 4 bases at V and 2 bases at J, with 15 bases between the two ends. CDR3 length equals 16 residues. The germline V gene encodes CDR1 LNHDA and CDR2 SQIVND (reference sequence). The DNA for the CDR3 is TGTGCCAGTAGTACAGACACATACGGAGCCTACAATGAGCAGTTCTTC. This encodes CASSTDTYGAYNEQFF.

The chain uses TRBV10-3 and TRBJ2-7; possible D gene TRBD2, 6 bases. The CDR3 has 13 residues. The V end was cut by 7 bases, the J end by 6 bases, with 16 bases between. CDR1 is ENHRY and CDR2 is SYGVKD in the germline V gene. The CDR3, as DNA: TGTGCCATCATGGAGGGAAGCCCGGGCGAGCAGTACTTC. Encoded protein: CAIMEGSPGEQYF.

This clone is judged medium-sized. The CDR3 sequence: CASSLSGGFSYEQYF. CDR3 DNA sequence: TGTGCCAGCAGCTTATCGGGGGGTTTCTCCTACGAGCAGTACTTC. V usage is TRBV7-2 and J usage is TRBJ2-7; 7 positions agree with TRBD2. Per germline, CDR1 SGHTA and CDR2 FQGNSA. Germline trimming cut 2 bases from V and 0 bases from J; bases unmatched to any gene: 4. The CDR3 covers 15 residues.

Only one count was recorded for this clone. V gene TRBV27 combines with J gene TRBJ2-7; 8 bases are shared with TRBD1. Germline CDR1 and CDR2: MNHEY and SMNVEV (reference sequence). V was pared by 6 bases and J by 3 bases, with 4 bases of the junction left unmatched. The CDR3 extends over 13 amino acids. The CDR3 DNA reads as TGTGCCAGCAGCAAAACAGGGGGCTACGAGCAGTACTTC. It specifies CASSKTGGYEQYF.

The chain couples TRBV27 to TRBJ2-7; possible D gene TRBD1, 6 bases. CDR1 is MNHEY, CDR2 SMNVEV, per germline (reference sequence). V was clipped by 3 bases and J by 5 bases, with 14 bases between them. This CDR3 contains 14 residues. The CDR3 sequence is CASSLSLGAHEQYF. The DNA of the CDR3 is TGTGCCAGCAGTTTGTCACTGGGGGCCCACGAGCAGTACTTC.